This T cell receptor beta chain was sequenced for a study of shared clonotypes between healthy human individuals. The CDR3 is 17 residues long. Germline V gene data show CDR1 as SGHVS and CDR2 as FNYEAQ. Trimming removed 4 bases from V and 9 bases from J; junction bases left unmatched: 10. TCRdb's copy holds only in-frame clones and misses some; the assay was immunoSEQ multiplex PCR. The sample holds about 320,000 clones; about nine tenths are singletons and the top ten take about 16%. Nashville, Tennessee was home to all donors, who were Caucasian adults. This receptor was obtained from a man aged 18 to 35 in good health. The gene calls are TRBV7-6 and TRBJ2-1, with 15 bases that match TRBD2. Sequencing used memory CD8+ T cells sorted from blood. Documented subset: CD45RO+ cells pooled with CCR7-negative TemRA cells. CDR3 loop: CASSYGLAGGPGSEQFF. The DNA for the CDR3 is TGTGCCAGCAGCTATGGACTAGCGGGAGGGCCAGGGAGTGAGCAGTTCTTC.